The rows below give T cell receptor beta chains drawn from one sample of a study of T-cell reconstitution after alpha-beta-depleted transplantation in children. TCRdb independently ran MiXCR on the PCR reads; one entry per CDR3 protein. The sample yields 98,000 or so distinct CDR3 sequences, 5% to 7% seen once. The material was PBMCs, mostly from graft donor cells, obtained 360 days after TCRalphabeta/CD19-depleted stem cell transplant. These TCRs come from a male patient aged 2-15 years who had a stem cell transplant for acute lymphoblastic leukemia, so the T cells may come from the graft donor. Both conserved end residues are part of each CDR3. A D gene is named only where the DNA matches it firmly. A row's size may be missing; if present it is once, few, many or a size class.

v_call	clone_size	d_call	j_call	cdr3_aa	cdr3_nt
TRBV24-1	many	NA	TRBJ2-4	CATSDPRDRRGNIQYF	TGTGCCACCAGTGATCCCCGTGACCGCCGGGGAAACATTCAGTACTTC
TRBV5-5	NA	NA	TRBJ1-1	CASSPNAEAFF	TGTGCCAGCAGCCCTAACGCTGAAGCTTTCTTT
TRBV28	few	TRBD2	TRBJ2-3	CASSSGLAGGASTDTQYF	TGTGCCAGCAGTTCGGGACTAGCGGGGGGCGCTAGCACAGATACGCAGTATTTT
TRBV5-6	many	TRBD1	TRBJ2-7	CASSWTGTSYEQYF	TGTGCCAGCAGCTGGACAGGCACCTCCTACGAGCAGTACTTC
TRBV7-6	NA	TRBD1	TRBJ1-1	CASSPRTGRGTEAFF	TGTGCCAGCAGCCCTCGGACAGGGAGGGGCACTGAAGCTTTCTTT
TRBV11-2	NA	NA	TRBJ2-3	CASSPRVKAGLAGTQYF	TGTGCCAGCAGCCCCCGAGTAAAAGCGGGCCTCGCGGGAACGCAGTATTTT
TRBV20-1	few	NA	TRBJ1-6	CSARDTYSYNSPLHF	TGCAGTGCTAGGGACACATACTCCTATAATTCACCCCTCCACTTT
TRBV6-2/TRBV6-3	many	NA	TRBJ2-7	CASSYLPTYEQYF	TGTGCCAGCAGTTACCTCCCCACCTACGAGCAGTACTTC
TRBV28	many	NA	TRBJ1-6	CASSTPGQVNSPLHF	TGTGCCAGCAGTACACCGGGGCAAGTAAATTCACCCCTCCACTTT
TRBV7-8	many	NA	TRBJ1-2	CASSPRWRANYGYTF	TGTGCCAGCAGCCCCCGTTGGCGAGCTAACTATGGCTACACCTTC
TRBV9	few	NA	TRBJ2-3	CASSEGGGADTQYF	TGTGCCAGCAGTGAGGGCGGAGGCGCAGATACGCAGTATTTT
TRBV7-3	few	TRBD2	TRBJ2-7	CASSFNPELAGYNEQYF	TGTGCCAGCAGCTTCAACCCTGAACTAGCGGGATATAACGAGCAGTACTTC
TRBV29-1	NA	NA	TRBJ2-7	CSVTDPAGYEQYF	TGCAGCGTTACCGACCCGGCAGGGTACGAGCAGTACTTC
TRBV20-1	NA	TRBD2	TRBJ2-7	CCARGAELATNLYEQYF	TGCTGTGCTAGAGGGGCTGAACTAGCGACTAACCTCTACGAGCAGTACTTC
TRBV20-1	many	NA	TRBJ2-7	CSARDSGVSYEQYF	TGCAGTGCTAGAGATTCGGGAGTCTCCTACGAGCAGTACTTC
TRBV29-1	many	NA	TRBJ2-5	CSAHLPWGGGKTQYF	TGCAGCGCCCACCTCCCCTGGGGGGGCGGGAAGACCCAGTACTTC
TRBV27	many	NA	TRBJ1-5	CASSLRAGNQPQHF	TGTGCCAGCAGCTTACGGGCAGGGAATCAGCCCCAGCATTTT
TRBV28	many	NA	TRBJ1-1	CASSTDSGSTEAFF	TGTGCCAGCAGCACGGACAGCGGGAGCACTGAAGCTTTCTTT
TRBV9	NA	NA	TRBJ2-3	CASSVDGTDTQYF	TGTGCCAGCAGCGTAGATGGCACAGATACGCAGTATTTT
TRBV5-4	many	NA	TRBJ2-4	CASSSRDMVTKNIQYF	TGTGCCAGCAGCTCCCGGGACATGGTCACCAAAAACATTCAGTACTTC
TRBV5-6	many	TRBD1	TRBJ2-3	CASSLPLRTGGTDTQYF	TGTGCCAGCAGCCTACCCCTCCGGACAGGAGGCACAGATACGCAGTATTTT
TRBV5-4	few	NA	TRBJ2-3	CASSLDGPFSTDTQYF	TGTGCCAGCAGCTTAGACGGCCCCTTTTCCACAGATACGCAGTATTTT
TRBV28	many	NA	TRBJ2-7	CASSPWRGTPAYEQYF	TGTGCCAGCTCTCCCTGGAGAGGGACGCCAGCCTACGAGCAGTACTTC
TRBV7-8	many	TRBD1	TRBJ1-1	CASRDRGYTEAFF	TGTGCCAGCAGGGACAGGGGATACACTGAAGCTTTCTTT
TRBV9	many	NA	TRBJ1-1	CASSVDYTEAFF	TGTGCCAGCAGCGTAGATTACACTGAAGCTTTCTTT
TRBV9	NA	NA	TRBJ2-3	CASSLYGDTQYF	TGTGCCAGCAGCCTATATGGGGATACGCAGTATTTT
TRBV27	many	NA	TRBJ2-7	CASSLARSSYEQYF	TGTGCCAGCAGTTTAGCCCGTAGCTCCTACGAGCAGTACTTC
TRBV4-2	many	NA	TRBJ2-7	CASSPQGSGRAYEQYF	TGTGCCAGCAGCCCCCAGGGTTCAGGGCGAGCCTACGAGCAGTACTTC
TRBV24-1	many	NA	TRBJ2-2	CATSAFDRFDTGELFF	TGTGCCACCAGTGCCTTTGACAGGTTCGACACCGGGGAGCTGTTTTTT
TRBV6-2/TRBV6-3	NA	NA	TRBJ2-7	CASTMVGPDGTYEQYF	TGTGCCAGCACGATGGTTGGACCGGACGGCACCTACGAGCAGTACTTC
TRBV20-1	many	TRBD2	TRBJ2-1	CSARAFLAGGPNEQFF	TGCAGTGCTAGGGCTTTTCTAGCGGGAGGGCCAAATGAGCAGTTCTTC
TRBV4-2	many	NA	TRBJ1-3	CASSQDSFSGNTIYF	TGTGCCAGCAGCCAAGATTCATTCTCTGGAAACACCATATATTTT
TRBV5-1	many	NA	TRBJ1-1	CASSSEGQNTEAFF	TGCGCCAGCAGCTCGGAGGGACAGAACACTGAAGCTTTCTTT
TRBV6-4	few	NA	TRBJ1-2	CASSPTRRSLNYGYTF	TGTGCCAGCAGTCCTACCCGACGCTCCCTCAACTATGGCTACACCTTC
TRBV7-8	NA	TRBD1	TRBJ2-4	CASSFDRDYKNIQYF	TGTGCCAGCAGCTTCGACAGGGATTACAAAAACATTCAGTACTTC
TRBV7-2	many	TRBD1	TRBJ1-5	CASSAIRDRGHPQHF	TGTGCCAGCAGCGCAATCCGGGACAGAGGGCATCCCCAGCATTTT
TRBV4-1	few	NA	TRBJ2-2	CASSLRANTGELFF	TGCGCCAGCAGCCTAAGAGCGAACACCGGGGAGCTGTTTTTT
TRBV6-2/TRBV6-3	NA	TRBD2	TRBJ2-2	CASSLLAGGTNTGELFF	TGTGCCAGCTCTCTGCTAGCGGGAGGAACGAACACCGGGGAGCTGTTTTTT
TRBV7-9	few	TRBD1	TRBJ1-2	CASSFGTGGGNGYGYTF	TGTGCCAGCAGCTTCGGGACAGGGGGCGGGAATGGTTATGGCTACACCTTC
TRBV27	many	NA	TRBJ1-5	CASSIRGNQPQHF	TGTGCCAGCAGCATTAGGGGTAATCAGCCCCAGCATTTT
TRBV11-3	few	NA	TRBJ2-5	CASPEVPQYF	TGTGCCAGCCCCGAAGTTCCCCAGTACTTC
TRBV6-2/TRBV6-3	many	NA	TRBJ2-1	CASSSRTSGPRSEQFF	TGTGCCAGCAGCTCAAGGACGAGTGGTCCGAGAAGTGAGCAGTTCTTC
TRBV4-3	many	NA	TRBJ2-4	CASSQVKGGSKNIQYF	TGCGCCAGCAGCCAAGTCAAAGGGGGGTCCAAAAACATTCAGTACTTC
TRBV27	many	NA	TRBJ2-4	CASGASVGVGNIQYF	TGTGCCAGCGGGGCCTCAGTCGGGGTTGGGAACATTCAGTACTTC
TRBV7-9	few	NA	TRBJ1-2	CASSPITGLGGYTF	TGTGCCAGCAGCCCTATAACGGGTTTGGGCGGCTACACCTTC
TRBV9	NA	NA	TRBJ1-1	CASSKKVGGTEAFF	TGTGCCAGCAGCAAAAAAGTGGGGGGCACTGAAGCTTTCTTT
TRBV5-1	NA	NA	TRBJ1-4	CASRKDGTNEKLFF	TGCGCCAGCAGAAAAGACGGAACGAATGAAAAACTGTTTTTT
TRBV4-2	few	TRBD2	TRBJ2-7	CASSPRLAVNSYEQYF	TGTGCCAGCAGCCCCCGACTAGCTGTGAACTCCTACGAGCAGTACTTC
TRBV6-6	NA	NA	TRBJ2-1	CASSWVREDEQFF	TGTGCCAGCAGTTGGGTGCGTGAGGATGAGCAGTTCTTC